The source of this T cell receptor (beta chain) is a study of shared T cell receptors in the human thymus. Germline loops: CDR1 SQVTM, CDR2 ANQGSEA. The CDR3 totals 17 residues. Assay used: immunoSEQ multiplex PCR; TCRdb lists only in-frame clones, some missing. In the table there are 700,000 to 750,000 clones, approximately 85% of which are singletons. On this clone itself: Germline is not matched at one junction end, which may reflect a read error.

This sample was shared with a second study, whose subject was human thymus T cells. That work contributes: The people who donated were healthy Finnish babies having corrective surgery for congenital heart defects. The source of the thymus tissue was resections taken during corrective heart surgery. Unrelated individuals had highly overlapping thymic repertoires, as reported in related research.

Sequenced input: thymocytes. The gene calls are TRBV29-1 and TRBJ2-7, with 8 bases aligning to TRBD1. The clonotype comes from a girl under two years old with a congenital heart defect. Written as DNA, the CDR3 is TGCAGCGTTCAAGAGACAGGGGCGCCGTTGGGCTCCTACGAGCAGTACTTC. Translating gives CSVQETGAPLGSYEQYF.